What follows are 31 T cell receptor beta chains derived from one specimen sequenced in a study of T cell changes during pregnancy in multiple sclerosis. Data came from immunoSEQ multiplex PCR; TCRdb stores just in-frame clones and leaves some out. The sample includes roughly 52,000 clones, over 80% of them seen just once. Sequences were derived from CD4+ T cells from peripheral blood mononuclear cells, sampled in the third trimester of pregnancy. The origin of the receptors is a female donor with multiple sclerosis, enrolled in a pregnancy study.

The chain links TRBV6-1 to TRBJ1-3; TRBD1 matches at 7 bases. The CDR3 sequence is 14 residues long. V lost 5 bases and J lost 4; bases outside the gene matches: 5. The germline CDR1 and CDR2 sequences are MNHNS and SASEGT. The CDR3 loop reads CASSPLTGGNTIYF. CDR3 sequence (DNA): TGTGCCAGCAGTCCTCTGACAGGGGGAAACACCATATATTTT.

The chain links TRBV29-1 to TRBJ1-1, with D uncertain. The CDR3 extends over 13 amino acids. With 1 base removed from V and 0 bases from J, the gap between germline ends came to 6 bases. The germline V gene encodes CDR1 SQVTM and CDR2 ANQGSEA. Here the CDR3 reads CSVEGGLNTEAFF. The DNA of the CDR3 is TGCAGCGTTGAAGGCGGGCTGAACACTGAAGCTTTCTTT.

This chain joins TRBV30 and TRBJ1-4, with a possible D match to TRBD1 (6 bases). Germline CDR1 and CDR2: GTSNPN and SVGIG (reference sequence). The V end lost 2 bases, the J end lost 4 bases, and 11 bases lay between the germline ends. The CDR3 has 14 residues. This chain's CDR3 is CAWSLTGVNEKLFF. The DNA for the CDR3 is TGTGCCTGGAGTCTGACAGGAGTTAATGAAAAACTGTTTTTT.

The gene calls are TRBV11-2 and TRBJ2-4, with D tentatively TRBD2 (6 bases). CDR3 length equals 14 residues. V lost 4 bases and J lost 6, with 13 bases in between. Per the germline V gene, CDR1 is SGHAT and CDR2 is FQNNGV. The CDR3 protein is CASSSPYGGNIQYF. The CDR3 bases are TGTGCCAGCAGCTCTCCTTACGGGGGAAACATTCAGTACTTC.

This chain joins TRBV9 and TRBJ2-2; D unresolved. CDR3 size: 14 residues. Per the germline V gene, CDR1 is SGDLS and CDR2 is YYNGEE. The V end lost 0 bases, the J end lost 6 bases, and 9 bases lay between the germline ends. The CDR3 loop is CASSVGSLPGELFF. DNA for the CDR3: TGTGCCAGCAGCGTAGGGAGTCTCCCCGGGGAGCTGTTTTTT. Together with reference TRBV9 and TRBJ2-2, the CDR3 gives the full variable domain: DSGVTQTPKHLITATGQRVTLRCSPRSGDLSVYWYQQSLDQGLQFLIQYYNGEERAKGNILERFSAQQFPDLHSELNLSSLELGDSALYFCASSVGSLPGELFFGEGSRLTVL.

The genes are TRBV5-1 and TRBJ1-4, with D perhaps matching TRBD1 (6 bases). Germline assignment: CDR1 SGHRS and CDR2 YFSETQ. This CDR3 spans 15 amino acids. V lost 0 bases and J lost 5, with 11 bases in between. The CDR3 reads CASSLGGQGNEKLFF. The DNA for the CDR3 is TGCGCCAGCAGCTTGGGGGGGCAGGGGAATGAAAAACTGTTTTTT.

This chain uses TRBV5-1 with TRBJ2-2, with 10 bases aligning to TRBD2. With V trimmed by 1 base and J by 1 base, 22 bases remained unmatched. There are 23 residues in the CDR3. CDR1 SGHRS and CDR2 YFSETQ come from the germline V gene. The CDR3 sequence is CASSLYLTAGSGGAWGNTGELFF. The CDR3, as DNA: TGCGCCAGCAGCTTGTACCTAACGGCCGGCAGCGGGGGGGCCTGGGGGAACACCGGGGAGCTGTTTTTT.

The chain employs TRBV27 and TRBJ2-5; possibly TRBD1 for D (5 bases). TRBJ2-7 explains the end of the DNA better; the J call may be wrong. Germline V lookup: CDR1 MNHEY, CDR2 SMNVEV (reference sequence). This CDR3 has 15 amino acids. CDR3 protein: CASSLTVQGDYEQYF. The CDR3, as DNA: TGTGCCAGCAGTTTAACGGTGCAGGGTGATTACGAGCAGTACTTC.

This chain connects TRBV5-4 to TRBJ2-1; 10 nucleotides align to TRBD1. The CDR3 extends over 15 amino acids. Germline assignment: CDR1 SGHNT and CDR2 YYREEE (reference sequence). J gave up 5 bases and V 4 bases, and 6 bases lay outside the gene matches. DNA for the CDR3: TGTGCCAGCAGCCTAGGACAGGGGGTACACAATGAGCAGTTCTTC. Amino acid sequence: CASSLGQGVHNEQFF.

The rearrangement joins TRBV2 to TRBJ1-5, with TRBD1 matching 8 bases. This CDR3 has 14 residues. V lost 6 bases, J lost 1 base, and 2 bases stayed unmatched. Germline lookup yields CDR1 SNHLY and CDR2 FYNNEI. The DNA of the CDR3 is TGTGCCAGCAGATGGACAGGGAGCAATCAGCCCCAGCATTTT. Protein sequence: CASRWTGSNQPQHF.

The chain carries TRBV19 and TRBJ1-3; possible D gene TRBD1, 6 bases. Germline assignment: CDR1 LNHDA and CDR2 SQIVND (reference sequence). CDR3 length: 15 residues. V was clipped by 3 bases and J by 4 bases, with 13 bases between them. CDR3 amino acids: CASSIPGAPGNTIYF. CDR3 DNA sequence: TGTGCCAGTAGTATTCCAGGGGCGCCCGGAAACACCATATATTTT.

In DNA, the CDR3 is TGTGCCAGCAGCGGTGGACGGCGGGAAGATCAGCCCCAGCATTTT. It codes for CASSGGRREDQPQHF. This rearrangement joins TRBV11-2 to TRBJ1-5, with D uncertain. The CDR3 loop spans 15 amino acids. Germline loops: CDR1 SGHAT, CDR2 FQNNGV. The ends were cut back, 5 bases at V and 5 bases at J, with 16 bases in the middle. Looking up the rest from reference TRBV11-2 and TRBJ1-5 gives the full variable domain: EAGVAQSPRYKIIEKRQSVAFWCNPISGHATLYWYQQILGQGPKLLIQFQNNGVVDDSQLPKDRFSAERLKGVDSTLKIQPAKLEDSAVYLCASSGGRREDQPQHFGDGTRLSIL.

This clone was seen just once. The chain couples TRBV19 to TRBJ1-5, with a weak D call TRBD1 (5 bases). Germline V gene lookup returns CDR1 LNHDA and CDR2 SQIVND (reference sequence). The V end lost 5 bases, the J end lost 2 bases, and 13 bases lay between the germline ends. The CDR3 contains 15 residues. CDR3 nucleotides: TGTGCCAGTAGTCAGCCTCCGGGGGGCAATCAGCCCCAGCATTTT. Protein product: CASSQPPGGNQPQHF.

The chain is built from TRBV19 and TRBJ1-5; no clear D. The ends were cut back, 1 base at V and 0 bases at J, with 7 bases in the middle. The CDR3 loop spans 15 amino acids. Germline V gene sequence: CDR1 LNHDA, CDR2 SQIVND (reference sequence). CDR3: CASSIGTASNQPQHF. The CDR3, as DNA: TGTGCCAGTAGTATAGGAACAGCTAGCAATCAGCCCCAGCATTTT.

About this clone itself: As the CDR3 is not closed by the conserved phenylalanine or tryptophan, this likely results from a read error. No DNA is shown, since the ends of the CDR3 on it are uncertain; the CDR3 is the one TCRdb lists. This CDR3 reads CASSEAGLAGIPFSS. The chain is built from TRBV6-1 and TRBJ2-3; the tabulated D call, TRBD2, remains unverified against the DNA. Both ends counted, the CDR3 spans 15 residues. Germline CDR1 MNHNS, CDR2 SASEGT.

The chain joins TRBV9 to TRBJ2-7, with D hard to call. Germline assignment: CDR1 SGDLS and CDR2 YYNGEE. The V and J ends lost 4 bases and 0 bases respectively, with 11 bases between them. This CDR3 is built from 14 residues. The CDR3 DNA is TGTGCCAGCAGCCCCAGTGGAGTCTCCTACGAGCAGTACTTC. It is translated as CASSPSGVSYEQYF.

This rearrangement joins TRBV5-1 to TRBJ1-1; 11 positions agree with TRBD1. V dropped 4 bases and J dropped 4; count of bases not matched to a gene: 9. This CDR3 has 16 amino acids. From germline, CDR1 is SGHRS and CDR2 YFSETQ. CDR3 nucleotides: TGCGCCAGCAGCGCGGACAGGGGGCGTCGGGGCACTGAAGCTTTCTTT. It codes for CASSADRGRRGTEAFF.

The chain has TRBV11-2 and TRBJ2-4; 8 nucleotides agree with TRBD1. V gave up 5 bases and J gave up 6 bases; unmatched junction bases: 6. CDR1 and CDR2 (germline): SGHAT, FQNNGV. CDR3 size: 14 residues. The CDR3 sequence: CASSAPGTGNIQYF. The CDR3 region has the DNA TGTGCCAGCAGCGCCCCCGGGACAGGAAACATTCAGTACTTC.

V usage is TRBV6-5 and J usage is TRBJ2-5; tentatively, D is TRBD2 (5 bases). Germline assignment: CDR1 MNHEY and CDR2 SVGAGI. The CDR3 runs to 12 residues. Trimming cost V 5 bases and J 3 bases, with 7 bases left between them. The CDR3 loop is CASSGLEETQYF. The CDR3 DNA reads as TGTGCCAGCAGTGGACTGGAAGAGACCCAGTACTTC.

The CDR3: CASSLSGPGRSNTGELFF. Here the CDR3 DNA reads TGTGCCAGCAGCTTGAGTGGGCCAGGCCGCTCGAACACCGGGGAGCTGTTTTTT. The V call is TRBV5-6, the J call TRBJ2-2; no definite D call. CDR1 is SGHDT and CDR2 is YYEEEE in the germline V gene. This CDR3 is 18 amino acids long. Trimming left V 1 base short and J 0 bases short, with 16 bases between.

V usage is TRBV5-1 and J usage is TRBJ2-1; 12 bases are a match to TRBD2. The CDR3 runs 16 residues. V shed 4 bases, J shed 6 bases, and the junction held 8 bases outside the gene matches. Germline values: CDR1 SGHRS, CDR2 YFSETQ. The CDR3 DNA is TGCGCCAGCAGCCCCCGACTAGCGGGAGTCCTCAATGAGCAGTTCTTC. It encodes CASSPRLAGVLNEQFF. The variable domain in full, completed from reference TRBV5-1 and TRBJ2-1, reads KAGVTQTPRYLIKTRGQQVTLSCSPISGHRSVSWYQQTPGQGLQFLFEYFSETQRNKGNFPGRFSGRQFSNSRSEMNVSTLELGDSALYLCASSPRLAGVLNEQFFGPGTRLTVL.

The genes are TRBV5-6 and TRBJ2-7; 9 nucleotides match TRBD1. V was pared by 5 bases and J by 6 bases, with 12 bases of the junction left unmatched. The CDR3 consists of 15 residues. The germline gives CDR1 SGHDT, CDR2 YYEEEE. CDR3 nucleotides: TGTGCCAGCAGTTCGCGGGGGACAGGGACGGGCGAGCAGTACTTC. This translates into CASSSRGTGTGEQYF.

The CDR3 coding sequence is TGTGCCAGCAGCGTAGATCCCGGGACAGGGATCCTCCACGAGCAGTACTTC. Translating it yields CASSVDPGTGILHEQYF. This sequence joins TRBV9 and TRBJ2-7, with 9 bases aligning to TRBD1. Germline V gene sequence: CDR1 SGDLS, CDR2 YYNGEE. The CDR3 spans 17 residues. V shed 0 bases, J shed 5 bases, and the junction held 12 bases outside the gene matches.

This clone has just one count. The chain employs TRBV19 and TRBJ1-1; 12 bases are shared with TRBD1. Trimming removed 2 bases from V and 5 bases from J; junction bases left unmatched: 9. The germline gives CDR1 LNHDA, CDR2 SQIVND (reference sequence). The CDR3 spans 17 residues. The chain's CDR3 is CASSIWGDRGLGTEAFF. The CDR3 DNA is TGTGCCAGTAGTATATGGGGGGACAGGGGGCTGGGGACTGAAGCTTTCTTT.

The J gene is TRBJ2-1, the V gene TRBV6-6, with 8 bases fitting TRBD2. The V segment lost 5 bases and the J segment 0 bases; nucleotides outside the gene matches: 3. This CDR3 comprises 15 residues. Germline assignment: CDR1 MNHNY and CDR2 SVGAGI (reference sequence). The CDR3 DNA sequence: TGTGCCAGCAGTCTCAGCGGGAGCTCCTACAATGAGCAGTTCTTC. Its protein product is CASSLSGSSYNEQFF.

The V and J genes are TRBV28 and TRBJ2-7; a weak D match, TRBD2 (5 bases). V was pared by 4 bases and J by 4 bases, with 11 bases between. CDR3 length: 13 amino acids. Looked up from germline, CDR1 is MDHEN and CDR2 is SYDVKM. The CDR3 coding sequence is TGTGCCAGCAGTTACGGACTCCTTTACGAGCAGTACTTC. It specifies CASSYGLLYEQYF.

The chain has TRBV19 and TRBJ1-1; D is possibly TRBD1 (6 bases). V shed 5 bases and J shed 3 bases, with 19 bases lying between them. The CDR3 extends over 16 amino acids. CDR1 LNHDA and CDR2 SQIVND come from the germline V gene (reference sequence). CDR3 residues: CASSPGDPAGDTEAFF. The DNA for the CDR3 is TGTGCCAGTAGTCCAGGGGACCCAGCAGGGGACACTGAAGCTTTCTTT.

The chain employs TRBV9 and TRBJ2-1, with 9 bases that match TRBD1. Germline CDR1 and CDR2: SGDLS and YYNGEE. The CDR3 sequence is 15 residues long. V was clipped by 0 bases and J by 7 bases; unmatched bases: 5. CDR3 nucleotides: TGTGCCAGCAGCGTAGACAGGGGGCTTAGAAATGAGCAGTTCTTC. As protein: CASSVDRGLRNEQFF.

The rearrangement links TRBV11-2 to TRBJ2-5; D remains unclear. The CDR3 length is 12 residues. Per the germline V gene, CDR1 is SGHAT and CDR2 is FQNNGV. The V end lost 5 bases, the J end lost 4 bases, and 8 bases lay between the germline ends. The CDR3 nucleotides are TGTGCCAGCAGCCCCGTGTCAGAGACCCAGTACTTC. Amino acid sequence: CASSPVSETQYF.

V gene TRBV5-8 combines with J gene TRBJ1-2; D unclear. The CDR3 has 15 amino acids. With 8 bases removed from V and 5 bases from J, the gap between germline ends came to 22 bases. Germline loops: CDR1 SGHTS, CDR2 YDEGEE. CDR3 protein: CASGYPASDDYGYTF. The CDR3 DNA is TGTGCCAGTGGGTACCCGGCAAGCGACGATTATGGCTACACCTTC.

This clone has only one observation. This sequence joins TRBV30 and TRBJ2-7, with 7 bases identical to TRBD2. This CDR3 has 11 residues. Germline lookup yields CDR1 GTSNPN and CDR2 SVGIG (reference sequence). After removal of 5 bases from V and 4 bases from J, the junction contained 2 bases not matched to a gene. Written as DNA, the CDR3 is TGTGCCTGGGGGAGGGAGTACGAGCAGTACTTC. It specifies CAWGREYEQYF.